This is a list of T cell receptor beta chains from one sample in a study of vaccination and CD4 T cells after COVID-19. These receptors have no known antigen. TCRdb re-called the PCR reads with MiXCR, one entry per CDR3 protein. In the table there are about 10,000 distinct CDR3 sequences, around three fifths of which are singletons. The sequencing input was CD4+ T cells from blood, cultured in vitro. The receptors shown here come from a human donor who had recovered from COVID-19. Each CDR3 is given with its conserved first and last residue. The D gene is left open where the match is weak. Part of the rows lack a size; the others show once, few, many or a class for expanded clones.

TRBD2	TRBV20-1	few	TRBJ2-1	CSATRGVAGNEQFF	TGCAGTGCCACGCGGGGGGTCGCGGGTAATGAGCAGTTCTTC
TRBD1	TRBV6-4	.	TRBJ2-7	CASTGTGVWEQYF	TGTGCCAGCACCGGGACAGGGGTATGGGAGCAGTACTTC
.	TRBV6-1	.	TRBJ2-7	CASSPAGRYEQYF	TGTGCCAGCAGTCCCGCAGGTCGGTACGAGCAGTACTTC
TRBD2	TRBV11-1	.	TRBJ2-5	CASSVDLAGEGETQYF	TGTGCCAGCAGCGTCGACCTAGCGGGAGAGGGAGAGACCCAGTACTTC
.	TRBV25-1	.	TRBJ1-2	CASSEGINYGYTF	TGTGCCAGCAGTGAGGGGATTAACTATGGCTACACCTTC
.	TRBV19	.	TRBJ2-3	CASSIGTYDTDTQYF	TGTGCCAGTAGTATCGGGACCTACGACACAGATACGCAGTATTTT
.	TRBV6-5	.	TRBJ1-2	CASSYAGVGYGYTF	TGTGCCAGCAGTTACGCAGGGGTCGGTTATGGCTACACCTTC
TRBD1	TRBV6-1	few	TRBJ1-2	CASGKDRGVVRTF	TGTGCCAGCGGGAAGGACAGGGGAGTCGTTCGCACCTTC
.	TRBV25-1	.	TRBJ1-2	CASSDRQAGGYTF	TGTGCCAGCAGTGACCGACAGGCCGGAGGCTACACCTTC
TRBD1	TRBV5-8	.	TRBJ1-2	CASTPDREAYGYTF	TGTGCCAGCACCCCGGACAGGGAAGCTTATGGCTACACCTTC
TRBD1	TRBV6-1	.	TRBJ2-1	CASSRDRDSYNEQFF	TGTGCCAGCAGCCGAGACCGGGACAGCTACAATGAGCAGTTCTTC
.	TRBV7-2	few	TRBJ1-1	CASSLRTDTEAFF	TGTGCCAGCAGCCTCAGGACAGACACTGAAGCTTTCTTT
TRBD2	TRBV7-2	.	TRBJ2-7	CASSRLAGRYEQYF	TGTGCCAGCAGCCGACTAGCGGGGCGCTACGAGCAGTACTTC
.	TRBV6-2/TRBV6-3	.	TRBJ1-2	CASSPDRNYGYTF	TGTGCCAGCAGTCCCGACAGAAACTATGGCTACACCTTC
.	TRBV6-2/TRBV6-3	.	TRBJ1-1	CASSTGYVTEAFF	TGTGCCAGCAGTACAGGGTATGTGACTGAAGCTTTCTTT
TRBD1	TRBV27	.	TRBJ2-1	CASTHRQGRQFF	TGTGCCAGCACTCACCGACAGGGACGGCAGTTCTTC
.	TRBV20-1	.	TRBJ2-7	CSARDSAAGTHYEQYF	TGCAGTGCTAGAGATTCCGCGGCGGGTACCCACTACGAGCAGTACTTC
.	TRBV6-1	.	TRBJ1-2	CASSVLSDPDSYGYTF	TGTGCCAGCAGTGTGCTTTCCGATCCTGACTCCTATGGCTACACCTTC
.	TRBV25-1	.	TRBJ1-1	CASSAPTGKDTEAFF	TGTGCCAGCAGTGCCCCTACAGGGAAGGACACTGAAGCTTTCTTT
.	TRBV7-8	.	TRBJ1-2	CASSLPGVGYTF	TGTGCCAGCAGCTTACCCGGGGTTGGCTACACCTTC
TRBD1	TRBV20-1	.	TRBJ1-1	CSARKRRQGATEAFF	TGCAGTGCTAGAAAACGTCGACAGGGGGCCACTGAAGCTTTCTTT
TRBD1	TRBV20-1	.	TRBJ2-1	CSARDVARGHEQFF	TGCAGTGCTAGAGATGTGGCCAGGGGGCATGAGCAGTTCTTC
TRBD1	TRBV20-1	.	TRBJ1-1	CSVRAGTVNTEAFF	TGCAGTGTTAGAGCCGGGACAGTCAACACTGAAGCTTTCTTT
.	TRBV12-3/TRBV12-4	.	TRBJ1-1	CASSEGVNTEAFF	TGTGCCAGCAGCGAGGGGGTTAACACTGAAGCTTTCTTT
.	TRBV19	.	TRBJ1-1	CASSIVAGAETEAFF	TGTGCCAGTAGTATAGTGGCGGGAGCGGAAACTGAAGCTTTCTTT
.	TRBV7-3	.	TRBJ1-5	CASSLRQNQPQHF	TGTGCCAGCAGCTTAAGACAGAATCAGCCCCAGCATTTT
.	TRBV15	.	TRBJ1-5	CATSSLGSNQPQHF	TGTGCCACCAGCTCTTTGGGTAGCAATCAGCCCCAGCATTTT
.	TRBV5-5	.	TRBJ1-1	CASRFGQGFRTEAFF	TGTGCCAGCAGATTTGGGCAGGGTTTCCGAACTGAAGCTTTCTTT
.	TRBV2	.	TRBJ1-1	CASSAGGPSGATEAFF	TGTGCCAGCAGTGCCGGCGGACCCTCAGGGGCCACTGAAGCTTTCTTT
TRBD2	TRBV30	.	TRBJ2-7	CAWSVETSGYEQYF	TGTGCCTGGAGTGTTGAGACTAGCGGCTACGAGCAGTACTTC
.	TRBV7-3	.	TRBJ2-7	CASSYGRGYEQYF	TGTGCCAGCAGCTACGGCCGGGGGTACGAGCAGTACTTC
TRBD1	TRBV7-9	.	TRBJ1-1	CASSPSKTGLGTEAFF	TGTGCCAGCAGCCCCTCCAAGACAGGGCTCGGGACTGAAGCTTTCTTT
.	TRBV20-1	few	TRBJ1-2	CSAEGGSPNPNYGYTF	TGCAGTGCCGAGGGCGGTAGCCCAAACCCTAACTATGGCTACACCTTC
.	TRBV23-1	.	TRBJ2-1	CASSPGVPVGEQFF	TGCGCCAGCAGTCCCGGGGTGCCAGTGGGGGAGCAGTTCTTC
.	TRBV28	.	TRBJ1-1	CASSPPRGGTEAFF	TGTGCCAGCAGTCCCCCTAGAGGAGGCACTGAAGCTTTCTTT
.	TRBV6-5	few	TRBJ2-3	CASSYSWGGSTDTQYF	TGTGCCAGCAGTTACTCATGGGGCGGCAGCACAGATACGCAGTATTTT
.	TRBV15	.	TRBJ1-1	CATSREAPDMNTEAFF	TGTGCCACCAGCAGAGAAGCTCCGGACATGAACACTGAAGCTTTCTTT
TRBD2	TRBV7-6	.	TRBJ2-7	CASSFRGGPYEQYF	TGTGCCAGCAGCTTTCGGGGGGGCCCCTACGAGCAGTACTTC
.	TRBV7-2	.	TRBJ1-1	CASSLAASRVDTEAFF	TGTGCCAGCAGCTTAGCAGCTTCCAGGGTAGACACTGAAGCTTTCTTT
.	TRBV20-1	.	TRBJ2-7	CSARDRLEQYF	TGCAGTGCTAGAGATCGTCTCGAGCAGTACTTC
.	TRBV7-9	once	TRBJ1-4	CASSTTPAVNEKLFF	TGTGCCAGCAGCACGACGCCGGCCGTTAATGAAAAACTGTTTTTT
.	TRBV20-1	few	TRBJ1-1	CSARDGGLNTEAFF	TGCAGTGCTAGAGATGGGGGTTTGAACACTGAAGCTTTCTTT
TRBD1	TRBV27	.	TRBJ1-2	CASKYQQGVYGYTF	TGTGCCAGCAAGTACCAACAGGGGGTCTATGGCTACACCTTC
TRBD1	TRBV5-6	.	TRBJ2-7	CASSPRGTGGEYEQYF	TGTGCCAGCAGCCCGAGGGGGACAGGGGGCGAGTACGAGCAGTACTTC
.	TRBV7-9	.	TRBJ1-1	CASSRGSGDTEAFF	TGTGCCAGCAGCCGCGGGTCGGGGGACACTGAAGCTTTCTTT
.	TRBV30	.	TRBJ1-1	CAWSLQVEAFF	TGTGCCTGGAGTTTACAGGTTGAGGCTTTCTTT
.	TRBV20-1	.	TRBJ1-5	CSARESGPQHF	TGCAGTGCTAGAGAATCGGGGCCCCAGCATTTT
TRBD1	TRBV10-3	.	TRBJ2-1	CAISESGQGLTQQFF	TGTGCCATCAGTGAGTCAGGACAGGGCCTAACACAGCAGTTCTTC
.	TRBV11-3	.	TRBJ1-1	CASSSTSNTEAFF	TGTGCCAGCAGCTCTACATCGAACACTGAAGCTTTCTTT
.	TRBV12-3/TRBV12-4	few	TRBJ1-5	CASSSGRLGWVDQPQHF	TGTGCCAGCAGTTCAGGGAGACTTGGTTGGGTAGATCAGCCCCAGCATTTT
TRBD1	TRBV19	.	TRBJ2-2	CASSPRTGGNTGELFF	TGTGCCAGTAGTCCCCGGACAGGGGGAAACACCGGGGAGCTGTTTTTT
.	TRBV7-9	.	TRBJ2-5	CASSPYGPDGTQYF	TGTGCCAGCAGCCCTTACGGGCCGGATGGGACCCAGTACTTC
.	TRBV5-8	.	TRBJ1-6	CATLGGKSSYNSPLHF	TGTGCCACCTTGGGAGGGAAGAGCTCCTATAATTCACCCCTCCACTTT
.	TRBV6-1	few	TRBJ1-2	CASSEASGTMAYGYTF	TGTGCCAGCAGTGAAGCCTCCGGGACAATGGCTTATGGCTACACCTTC
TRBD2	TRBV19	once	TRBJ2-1	CASRASGGTSYNEQFF	TGTGCCAGTAGGGCTAGCGGGGGGACCTCCTACAATGAGCAGTTCTTC